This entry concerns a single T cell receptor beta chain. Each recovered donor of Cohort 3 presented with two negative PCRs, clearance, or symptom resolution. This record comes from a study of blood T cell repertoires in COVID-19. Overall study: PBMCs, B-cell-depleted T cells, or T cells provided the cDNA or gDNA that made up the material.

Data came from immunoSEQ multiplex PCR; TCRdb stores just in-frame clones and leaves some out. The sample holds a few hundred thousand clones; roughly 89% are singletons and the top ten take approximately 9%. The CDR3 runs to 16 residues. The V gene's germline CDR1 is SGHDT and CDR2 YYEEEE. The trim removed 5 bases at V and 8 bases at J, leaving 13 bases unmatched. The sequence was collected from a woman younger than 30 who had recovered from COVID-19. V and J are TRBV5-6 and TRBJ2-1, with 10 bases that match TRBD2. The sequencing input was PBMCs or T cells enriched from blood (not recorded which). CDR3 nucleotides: TGTGCCAGCAGTCGGAGCGGGAGGGGAGGAAGGGATGAGCAGTTCTTC. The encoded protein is CASSRSGRGGRDEQFF.